Sequencing of this T cell receptor (beta chain) was carried out in a study of blood T cell repertoires in COVID-19. Study processing details: Reference gene primer amplification gave nucleated cell count estimates. Measured with immunoSEQ multiplex PCR; TCRdb has only the in-frame clones, and not every one. V and J calls and clone size follow that table, whereas D and trimming were derived from the DNA. The repertoire has over 110,000 clones, approximately 87% of them found once; the top ten carry roughly 3.7%. CDR1 is SGHRS, CDR2 YFSETQ, per germline. There are 15 residues in the CDR3. The V gene end was trimmed by 0 bases and the J gene end by 8 bases; junction bases not matched to a gene: 5.

The chain carries TRBV5-1 and TRBJ1-4, with 9 bases identical to TRBD1. Sequenced: PBMCs or T cells enriched from blood (not recorded which). This receptor was identified in a man aged 45-60 years in a cohort exposed to, infected with or recovered from COVID-19 (not recorded which). CDR3 region: CASSLGGQGREKLFF. CDR3 DNA sequence: TGCGCCAGCAGCTTGGGGGGACAGGGAAGAGAAAAACTGTTTTTT.